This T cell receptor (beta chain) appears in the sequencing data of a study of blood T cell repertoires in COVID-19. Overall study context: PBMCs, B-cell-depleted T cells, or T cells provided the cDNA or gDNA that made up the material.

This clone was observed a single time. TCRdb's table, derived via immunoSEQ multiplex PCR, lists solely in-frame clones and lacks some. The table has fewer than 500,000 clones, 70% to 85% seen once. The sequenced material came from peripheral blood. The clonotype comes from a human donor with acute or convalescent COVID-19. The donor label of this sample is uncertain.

Written as DNA, the CDR3 is TGTGCTAGTGGTCTGGGGGGCCCCGACAGGGTCCGTGGCTACACCTTC. Its translation is CASGLGGPDRVRGYTF. The rearrangement links TRBV12-5 to TRBJ1-2, with 7 bases that match TRBD1. The germline V gene has CDR1 LGHNT and CDR2 FRNRAP. The CDR3 totals 16 residues. V shed 5 bases and J 7 bases; nucleotides not matched to a gene: 16. Supplemented by reference TRBV12-5 and TRBJ1-2, the full variable domain reads DARVTQTPRHKVTEMGQEVTMRCQPILGHNTVFWYRQTMMQGLELLAYFRNRAPLDDSGMPKDRFSAEMPDATLATLKIQPSEPRDSAVYFCASGLGGPDRVRGYTFGSGTRLTVV.